This T cell receptor (beta chain) was found in a study of identical twins. V trimming: 6 bases; J trimming: 0 bases; junction bases outside the gene matches: 4. CDR3 length equals 15 residues. The V gene's germline CDR1 is MDHEN and CDR2 SYDVKM. Using its own MiXCR run on the 5' RACE reads, TCRdb lists one record per CDR3 protein. The sample has approximately 280,000 distinct CDR3 sequences; roughly 8.6% are singletons. Healthy Caucasians made up all donors. This clonotype was counted many times. Its antigen is still unknown. The study's findings and limits: The models systematically underestimated how much out-of-frame TCR alpha was shared in monozygotic twins.

The same data also contributed to another study, on yellow fever vaccine responses in identical twins. Per that study: Twins' vaccine T cell response reportedly seemed partly convergent, partly personalized.

The gene calls are TRBV28 and TRBJ2-7; TRBD2 matches 11 bases. The sequencing input was memory (CD45RO+) T cells sorted from blood. The receptor was derived from a woman younger than 30 in good health. DNA of the CDR3: TGTGCCAGCAGCCCGACTAGCGGGATCTCCTACGAGCAGTACTTC. The encoded protein is CASSPTSGISYEQYF.